Detailed here is one TCR beta chain. Per the original data handling: The assay estimated nucleated cells by amplifying reference gene primers. Sequenced by immunoSEQ multiplex PCR; TCRdb stores in-frame clones only, minus some. The DNA was the basis for D and trimming; V, J and clone size are from that table. This table has 89,000 or so clones, roughly 96% appearing once. The germline V gene has CDR1 MDHEN and CDR2 SYDVKM. With 8 bases removed from V and 4 bases from J, the gap between germline ends came to 15 bases. There are 13 residues in the CDR3. The data stem from a study of blood T cell repertoires in COVID-19. The overall study: Italy, Spain and the United States were the sources of the convalescent and acute COVID-19 samples. In each case, the material was cDNA or gDNA derived from T cells, B-cell-depleted T cells, or PBMCs.

This clonotype was obtained from a human donor with active COVID-19. The donor label of this sample is uncertain. The rearrangement links TRBV28 to TRBJ2-7; possible D gene TRBD2, 6 bases. Sequencing input: peripheral blood. The CDR3 region is CASVRGLKYEQYF. The CDR3, as DNA: TGTGCCAGCGTACGCGGACTAAAATACGAGCAGTACTTC.